This T cell receptor beta chain was obtained from a study of blood T cell repertoires in COVID-19. In the study overall: Donors in the United States, Italy and Spain gave samples during acute or convalescent COVID-19. In each case, the material was cDNA or gDNA derived from T cells, B-cell-depleted T cells, or PBMCs.

In Seattle, patients joined the study during active infection and were tracked longitudinally. The authors' processing: Estimation of nucleated cell counts relied on the amplification of reference gene primers. Sequenced by immunoSEQ multiplex PCR; TCRdb stores in-frame clones only, minus some. V, J and clone size were drawn from that table, and D and trimming were deduced from the DNA. The table lists a few hundred thousand clones, almost 90% of them singletons, with around 2.3% in the top ten. Germline trimming cut 0 bases from V and 5 bases from J; bases unmatched to any gene: 6. The CDR3 loop spans 16 amino acids. Germline V gene sequence: CDR1 MNHEY, CDR2 SVGAGI.

This TCR was sampled from a woman in her sixties with COVID-19, enrolled during active disease. Sequenced material: peripheral blood. The chain carries TRBV6-5 and TRBJ2-2; 7 bases line up with TRBD2. The CDR3 DNA reads TGTGCCAGCAGTTACTCTCGCGAGCGGGGAACCGGGGAGCTGTTTTTT. The encoded protein is CASSYSRERGTGELFF.